This passage covers 23 T cell receptor beta chains from one sample sequenced in a study of cytomegalovirus exposure and HLA in healthy donors. A multiplex PCR was run with 60 Vbeta primers and 13 Jbeta primers. The repertoire was sequenced with immunoSEQ multiplex PCR; TCRdb's copy has only in-frame clones and lacks some. The table lists some 240,000 clones, approximately 78% of them singletons, with less than 4.5% in the top ten. The specimen was PBMCs. Source of these receptors: a male donor in good health and CMV-seronegative.

The chain has TRBV28 and TRBJ2-7, with a weak D call TRBD1 (6 bases). V shed 6 bases and J shed 6 bases, with 24 bases lying between them. Germline V CDR1 and CDR2: MDHEN, SYDVKM. The CDR3 covers 16 residues. The CDR3: CASSHRTALDSGEQYF. CDR3 nucleotides: TGTGCCAGCAGCCACAGGACAGCCCTAGACTCCGGCGAGCAGTACTTC.

The chain combines TRBV29-1 with TRBJ2-7; 9 nucleotides align to TRBD1. V dropped 6 bases and J dropped 5; count of bases not matched to a gene: 11. Germline V gene data show CDR1 as SQVTM and CDR2 as ANQGSEA. This CDR3 has 14 amino acids. The CDR3 sequence is CSVPLGQGPNEQYF. In nucleotides, the CDR3 is TGCAGCGTCCCCTTGGGACAGGGACCTAACGAGCAGTACTTC.

This chain connects TRBV27 to TRBJ2-2; possibly TRBD1 for D (5 bases). V shed 2 bases and J shed 5 bases, with 6 bases lying between them. CDR1 MNHEY and CDR2 SMNVEV come from the germline V gene (reference sequence). The CDR3 covers 13 residues. CDR3 region: CASSLQGTGELFF. DNA for the CDR3: TGTGCCAGCAGTTTACAGGGTACCGGGGAGCTGTTTTTT.

The CDR3 DNA reads as TGTGCCAGCAGCTTCGGGGGGTGGGAGACCCAGTACTTC. This encodes CASSFGGWETQYF. This sequence joins TRBV5-4 and TRBJ2-5, with 7 bases fitting TRBD2. Germline V gene lookup returns CDR1 SGHNT and CDR2 YYREEE (reference sequence). The length of the CDR3 is 13 residues. Trimming cost V 2 bases and J 5 bases; bases outside gene matches: 3.

This clone was seen more than once but under ten times. The chain has TRBV11-3 and TRBJ2-3, with D perhaps TRBD2 (6 bases). This CDR3 has 15 residues. Germline V CDR1 and CDR2: SGHNT, YENEEA. Between the trimmed V and J ends, which lost 1 base and 1 base, there was a span of 9 bases. This CDR3 is CASSLAGEGTDTQYF. For the CDR3, the DNA is TGTGCCAGCAGCTTAGCGGGAGAGGGCACAGATACGCAGTATTTT.

The chain joins TRBV6-5 to TRBJ2-3; 8 bases align to TRBD1. Per germline, CDR1 MNHEY and CDR2 SVGAGI. The V segment lost 2 bases and the J segment 8 bases; nucleotides outside the gene matches: 9. The length of the CDR3 is 15 residues. CDR3: CASSYDRGSEGTQYF. The CDR3 nucleotides read TGTGCCAGCAGTTACGACAGGGGTTCAGAGGGTACGCAGTATTTT.

This clone was observed a single time. The CDR3, as DNA: TGTGCCAGCAGCTTAGCGCTGGGGGGCGAGCAGTACTTC. Amino acid sequence: CASSLALGGEQYF. This sequence joins TRBV7-7 and TRBJ2-7; D perhaps matches TRBD2 (6 bases). The germline V and J ends were trimmed by 0 bases and 6 bases, with 9 bases remaining between them. CDR3 size: 13 residues. Germline assignment: CDR1 SSHAT and CDR2 FNYEAQ (reference sequence).

This sequence joins TRBV11-2 and TRBJ2-3; 8 nucleotides match TRBD2. The germline V gene has CDR1 SGHAT and CDR2 FQNNGV. This CDR3 comprises 17 residues. Germline trimming cut 1 base from V and 0 bases from J; bases unmatched to any gene: 6. CDR3 sequence: CASSLARASGSTDTQYF. The CDR3 nucleotides are TGTGCCAGCAGCTTAGCTCGGGCTAGCGGGAGCACAGATACGCAGTATTTT.

The CDR3 DNA sequence: TGTGCCAGTAGTTCGGGGGACCAGCCCCAGCATTTT. Encoded protein: CASSSGDQPQHF. This sequence joins TRBV19 and TRBJ1-5, with D possibly matching TRBD1 (5 bases). The V and J ends lost 5 bases and 7 bases respectively, with 9 bases between them. The V gene's germline CDR1 is LNHDA and CDR2 SQIVND (reference sequence). The CDR3 consists of 12 residues.

The rearrangement uses TRBV5-4 and TRBJ2-3; 7 bases map to TRBD1. Germline CDR1 is SGHNT and CDR2 is YYREEE (reference sequence). V dropped 4 bases and J dropped 2; count of bases not matched to a gene: 7. CDR3 length: 15 amino acids. CDR3 in amino acids: CASSPDRAITDTQYF. The DNA for the CDR3 is TGTGCCAGCAGCCCCGACAGGGCGATCACAGATACGCAGTATTTT.

On this clone: The junction differs from germline at one of its ends, possibly a read error. The J gene is TRBJ2-7, the V gene TRBV7-9, with TRBD2 matching 13 bases. Germline V gives CDR1 SEHNR, CDR2 FQNEAQ (reference sequence). The CDR3 is 16 residues long. CDR3 protein: CASSFWTSGSSNEQYF. DNA of the CDR3: TGTGCCAGCAGCTTTTGGACTAGCGGGAGCTCCAACGAGCAGTACTTC.

This chain uses TRBV27 with TRBJ1-2; tentatively, D is TRBD1 (6 bases). V lost 5 bases, J lost 1 base, and 17 bases lay in between. The CDR3 covers 16 residues. CDR1 is MNHEY and CDR2 is SMNVEV in the germline V gene (reference sequence). CDR3: CASSPWGPLINYGYTF. The CDR3 nucleotides are TGTGCCAGCAGTCCCTGGGGGCCCCTAATTAACTATGGCTACACCTTC.

The chain is built from TRBV19 and TRBJ2-7, with D maybe TRBD1 (6 bases). There are 12 residues in the CDR3. V gave up 5 bases and J gave up 5 bases, with 10 bases separating them. Germline V gene data show CDR1 as LNHDA and CDR2 as SQIVND (reference sequence). CDR3: CASSPQGNEQYF. CDR3 in DNA: TGTGCCAGTAGTCCCCAGGGGAACGAGCAGTACTTC.

This sequence joins TRBV9 and TRBJ1-4; a possible D gene is TRBD1 (5 bases). Germline CDR1 is SGDLS and CDR2 is YYNGEE. This CDR3 region has 19 residues. Trimming took off 0 bases at V and 3 bases at J, with 21 bases between the two ends. The CDR3 DNA sequence: TGTGCCAGCAGCGTAGGTCTCTTGGGGCGAGGATTGTCTAATGAAAAACTGTTTTTT. Its protein product is CASSVGLLGRGLSNEKLFF.

The chain carries TRBV2 and TRBJ1-5; TRBD1 is a possible D gene (6 bases). The germline CDR1 and CDR2 sequences are SNHLY and FYNNEI. CDR3 size: 14 residues. The V gene lost 6 bases and the J gene lost 3 bases, with 12 bases spanning the gap. CDR3 loop: CASRGALTNQPQHF. The CDR3 nucleotides are TGTGCCAGCAGGGGGGCCCTAACCAATCAGCCCCAGCATTTT.

The gene calls are TRBV7-8 and TRBJ2-5; TRBD1 might be the D (5 bases). The CDR3 consists of 15 residues. Trimming pared 5 bases from V and 1 base from J, leaving 14 bases between. CDR1 is SGHVS, CDR2 FQNEAQ, per germline. The CDR3 DNA is TGTGCCAGCAGCCACGTGGTGGGGCCCCAAGAGACCCAGTACTTC. Amino acid sequence: CASSHVVGPQETQYF.

For this clone: At one end, the junction sequence differs from germline, possibly due to a read error. The V and J genes are TRBV7-9 and TRBJ1-1, with TRBD1 as a possible D gene (5 bases). CDR1 is SEHNR and CDR2 is FQNEAQ in the germline V gene (reference sequence). The CDR3 extends over 17 amino acids. In DNA form, the CDR3 reads TGTTCCAGCAGCCCTCCCCCTCCAGGGATAGGGGACACTGAAGCTTTCTTT. Translating gives CSSSPPPPGIGDTEAFF.

About this clone itself: An end of the junction differs from the germline gene, which may be a read error. The chain recombines TRBV6-5 with TRBJ2-3, with D possibly being TRBD1 (7 bases). Germline CDR1 is MNHEY and CDR2 is SVGAGI. The CDR3 contains 16 residues. The CDR3 DNA is TGTGCCGGCAGTTACTCTGGAGGGGGCGGCGGAGATACGCAGTATTTT. This codes for CAGSYSGGGGGDTQYF.

The rearrangement uses TRBV6-8 and TRBJ2-5; TRBD2 matches at 8 bases. The J call is doubtful: the DNA matches TRBJ2-7 better. Germline V lookup: CDR1 MNHGY, CDR2 SAAAGT. This CDR3 contains 15 residues. The CDR3 protein is CASSPSGRLVYEQYF. In nucleotides, the CDR3 is TGTGCCAGCAGCCCCAGCGGGAGATTGGTCTACGAGCAGTACTTC.

This chain joins TRBV27 and TRBJ1-3; D unclear. Germline V gives CDR1 MNHEY, CDR2 SMNVEV (reference sequence). Trimming removed 3 bases from V and 0 bases from J, with 9 bases in between. This CDR3 is built from 15 residues. This CDR3 reads CASSLYGYSGNTIYF. The DNA of the CDR3 is TGTGCCAGCAGTTTGTACGGGTACTCTGGAAACACCATATATTTT.

The rearrangement links TRBV27 to TRBJ1-5; 10 bases are shared with TRBD1. The J segment lost 5 bases and the V segment lost 5 bases, leaving 6 bases of the junction unmatched. This CDR3 comprises 15 residues. Germline V gene data show CDR1 as MNHEY and CDR2 as SMNVEV (reference sequence). CDR3: CASSPRDRGDQPQHF. DNA of the CDR3: TGTGCCAGCAGTCCACGGGACAGGGGAGATCAGCCCCAGCATTTT.

The V call is TRBV18, the J call TRBJ2-5, with 16 bases fitting TRBD2. Germline lookup yields CDR1 KGHSH and CDR2 LQKENI. Losses at the gene ends were 3 bases for V and 6 bases for J; bases not matched to a gene: 7. The CDR3 is 17 amino acids. The CDR3 DNA reads as TGTGCCAGCTCACCGACCGGGACTAGCGGGAGGGCCAAGACCCAGTACTTC. Encoded protein: CASSPTGTSGRAKTQYF.

This chain links TRBV27 with TRBJ2-7, with 10 bases matching TRBD1. Germline CDR1 and CDR2: MNHEY and SMNVEV (reference sequence). With 0 bases clipped from V and 4 bases from J, the junction kept 6 bases outside the gene matches. The CDR3 sequence is 16 residues long. This CDR3 is CASSLSASGQGYEQYF. The CDR3 DNA is TGTGCCAGCAGTTTATCGGCCTCGGGACAGGGGTACGAGCAGTACTTC.